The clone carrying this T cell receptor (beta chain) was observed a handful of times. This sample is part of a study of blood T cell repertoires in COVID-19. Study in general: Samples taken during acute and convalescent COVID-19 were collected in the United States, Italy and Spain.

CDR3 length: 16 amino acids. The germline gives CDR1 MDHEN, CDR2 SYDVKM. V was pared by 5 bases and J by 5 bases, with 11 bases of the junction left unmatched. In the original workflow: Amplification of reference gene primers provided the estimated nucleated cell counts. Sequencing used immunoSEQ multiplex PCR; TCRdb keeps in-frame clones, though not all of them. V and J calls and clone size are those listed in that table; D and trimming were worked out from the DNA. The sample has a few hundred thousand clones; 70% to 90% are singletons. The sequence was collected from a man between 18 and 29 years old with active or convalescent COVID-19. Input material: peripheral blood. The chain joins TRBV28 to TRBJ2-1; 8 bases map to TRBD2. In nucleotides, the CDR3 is TGTGCCAGCAGTCGCCCCGGGGGGGGAATCAACAATGAGCAGTTCTTC. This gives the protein CASSRPGGGINNEQFF.